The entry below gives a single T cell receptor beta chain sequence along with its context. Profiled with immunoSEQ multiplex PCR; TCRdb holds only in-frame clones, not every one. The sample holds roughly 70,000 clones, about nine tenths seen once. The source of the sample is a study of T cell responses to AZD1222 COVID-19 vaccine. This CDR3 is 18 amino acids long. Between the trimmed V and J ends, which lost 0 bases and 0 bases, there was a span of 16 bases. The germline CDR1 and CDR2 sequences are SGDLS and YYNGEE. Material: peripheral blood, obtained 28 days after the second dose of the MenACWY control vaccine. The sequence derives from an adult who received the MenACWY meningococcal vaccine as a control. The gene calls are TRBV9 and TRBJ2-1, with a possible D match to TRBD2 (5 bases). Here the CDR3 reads CASSVDGSLLSSYNEQFF. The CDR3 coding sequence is TGTGCCAGCAGCGTAGATGGGAGTTTGTTAAGCTCCTACAATGAGCAGTTCTTC.